Listed here is a single TCR beta chain. Only in-frame clones appear in the TCRdb table, and some are missing; sequencing was by immunoSEQ multiplex PCR. The sample comprises nearly 80,000 clones, around 88% of which are singletons, and under 5% rests with the top ten. The data are from a study of blood T cell repertoires in COVID-19. This CDR3 has 16 residues. V was shortened by 4 bases and J by 0 bases, with 14 bases between the two germline ends. Germline CDR1 is LGHDT and CDR2 is YNNKEL (reference sequence). The chain employs TRBV3-1 (or the pseudogene TRBV3-2) and TRBJ2-3; the D gene is possibly TRBD2 (5 bases). This receptor was taken from a woman aged 80 or over with active or convalescent COVID-19. The sequenced sample consisted of peripheral blood. In DNA, the CDR3 is TGTGCCAGCAGCCCGGCGCAAGCGGCTAGCACAGATACGCAGTATTTT. It codes for CASSPAQAASTDTQYF.